This T cell receptor (beta chain) is drawn from a study of T cells in tumors after PD-1 blockade. Study-wide background: Prior checkpoint blockade, systemic immunosuppressant use, or anti-cancer therapy within 4 weeks excluded patients. A subset received ongoing vismodegib 150 mg daily alongside anti-PD-1 therapy. General study findings and limits: Blood contained about 45% of the tumor's TCR clonotypes.

Only in-frame clones appear in the TCRdb table, and some are missing; sequencing was by immunoSEQ multiplex PCR. Of 55,000 to 70,000 clones detected, roughly 77% appear once; the ten largest clones hold about an eighth. V shed 0 bases and J 4 bases; nucleotides not matched to a gene: 8. CDR3 length: 17 residues. Per germline, CDR1 LGHDT and CDR2 YNNKEL (reference sequence). A remark on this clone: The antigen remains unidentified.

Input was roughly 550 ng to 6,500 ng of genomic DNA from tumor or blood. The source was PBMCs, collected before anti-PD-1 treatment. This receptor was identified in a human donor with basal cell carcinoma. The chain recombines TRBV3-1 (or the pseudogene TRBV3-2) with TRBJ2-1; 8 nucleotides line up with TRBD2. The CDR3 nucleotides read TGTGCCAGCAGCCAAGATCTCGGGGGGGGCCTGTACAATGAGCAGTTCTTC. Encoded protein: CASSQDLGGGLYNEQFF.